This T cell receptor beta chain was sequenced during a study of cytomegalovirus exposure and HLA in healthy donors (dated by TCRdb to the late 2010s). Regarding the study in general: In an earlier analysis of some 610 of the donors, about 270 Gb of sequence data and 100 million or so unique TCR beta sequences from 180 million or so T cells were reported. About 280 gigabases of sequencing data and roughly 81 million unique TCR sequences made up an early release that covered 500 to 650 HLA-typed donors. Among the roughly 430 genotyped donors, approximately 76% belonged to the genetic ancestry cluster associated with self-reported Caucasian donors. The study aimed to test whether signatures of past pathogen exposure could be identified by cataloging public T cell receptors. Using immunosequencing, the study profiled T cell repertoires from around 680 subjects and related those repertoires to cytomegalovirus serostatus. Along with the approximately 620-subject first cohort, a separate validation cohort of over 90 different subjects was used. The study combined high-throughput TCR immunosequencing, statistical association of individual TCRs with disease status, and machine learning to predict cytomegalovirus infection status. A later analysis re-examined previously published TCR beta repertoires from about 700 donors and added high-resolution HLA genotyping to investigate patterns of TCR occurrence. In the later analysis, no new phenotypic data were used to find candidate immune exposures; instead, reliance was placed on TCR beta sequences and their occurrence across donors. An earlier analysis of about 620 of the donors applied high-throughput TCR beta sequencing to assess whether each TCR beta V gene segment acted as functional or pseudogenic. Alongside the repertoire data, information on donor age, sex, ethnicity and CMV serostatus was compiled. A later genetic analysis took genome-wide SNP genotypes for 398 of the 666 donors and used that subset as a discovery cohort. Every discovery cohort repertoire had been produced on one sequencing platform. HLA typing included class I and class II loci at four-digit resolution. Typing coverage varied by locus: roughly 629-630 donors for A, B, C, DRB1 and DQB1; roughly 560 for DQA1; more than 600 for DPA1; fewer than 480 for DPB1. Four to six DR-DQ haplotypes were handled as single units for association and clustering because linkage in the cohort was strong. Among 398 genotyped donors of the cohort, an average of approximately 240,000 unique TCR beta nucleotide sequences was sequenced per donor, of which approximately 19% were non-productive.

The receptor library was made with the immunoSEQ multiplex PCR assay. The multiplex PCR relied on a mix of 60 forward primers for TCR Vbeta segments and 13 reverse primers for TCR Jbeta segments. The CDR3 region of rearranged TCR beta genes was amplified from genomic DNA with a multiplex PCR assay. Amplified TCR beta libraries were sequenced as 87-base-pair reads on the Illumina HiSeq System. Under the source paper's analysis protocol: A later analysis tallied 70 million to 100 million unique TCR beta chains across the 640 or so repertoires, and around 12 million of those chains were shared by two or more donors. Raw reads were error-corrected and collapsed into unique sequences with a nearest-neighbor algorithm that merged closely related sequences to remove PCR and sequencing errors. V, D and J gene segments were assigned by aligning CDR3 sequences to IMGT reference sequences. For a sequence to be retained, at least a six-nucleotide match to both a V gene segment and a J gene segment was required. A rearrangement counted as productive if the CDR3 had no stop codons and remained in frame with V and J, and every other rearrangement counted as non-productive. CDR3 was defined by IMGT convention, running from the second conserved V-encoded cysteine to the conserved J-encoded phenylalanine. The earlier analysis of a few hundred of the donors excluded sequences that lacked an unambiguous match to a single V gene segment. In an earlier analysis of about 590 of the donors, a V segment was called functional when productive rearrangements were above 56.7%, and segregating when the standard deviation between donors exceeded 5%. A statistical classification framework was built to diagnose cytomegalovirus status from the catalog of TCR beta chain sequences. In a later analysis, TCR nucleotide sequences were compared against IMGT/GENE-DB human TR gene sequences so that V and J genes could be assigned. A later analysis assigned CDR3 sequences and most-parsimonious VDJ recombination scenarios with the TCRdist pipeline. In a later analysis, each TCR beta chain was defined by its CDR3 amino acid sequence together with its V-gene family, and reads without a unique V-gene family were excluded. As a way to deal with suspected cross-contamination and a sequencing artifact, a later analysis dropped hundreds of nucleotide sequences that were highly shared and had low generation probability. A later analysis calculated a clonal expansion index for each public chain from normalized within-repertoire ranks of inferred template counts. In a later analysis, generation probabilities were computed with a VDJ recombination model fitted to out-of-frame rearrangements, and the resulting probabilities were checked against IGoR. A later analysis scored TCR-TCR, TCR-HLA and TCR-CMV co-occurrence with hypergeometric tests, applying a repertoire-size bias correction to TCR pairs. False discovery rates were estimated in a later analysis by permuting HLA or CMV assignments 20 times. A later analysis grouped co-occurring TCRs with DBSCAN, adding TCRdist sequence similarity when clustering within HLA-allele-positive subsets. Repertoires with fewer than 30,000 or more than 120,000 public chains were left out of co-occurrence clustering, as were a handful of repertoires with anomalous nucleotide sharing. TCRdb stores this immuneACCESS table with in-frame sequences only. Part of the clones is absent; in the studies checked, under half of the shortfall reflects unresolved V genes, and no reason is known for the rest. That table furnishes V, J and clone size, whereas the DNA furnished D and trimming. This sample is represented by 220,000 or so clones; 65% to 85% of them were singletons. The leading ten clones occupy roughly 1.5% of the sample.

Summary of the overall study and its limitations: A cluster of highly shared sequence variants was judged likely to be a technical artifact of the sequencing pipeline. Three of the identified cytomegalovirus-associated TCR beta chains were confirmed in vitro to be specific for cytomegalovirus antigens. Most TCR sequences were observed very rarely across donors, whereas some public TCRs were present in many individuals. A total of roughly 160 TCR beta chains were listed by the study as associated with cytomegalovirus. It was suggested by the authors that the approach could potentially be generalized to other disease states and immunological phenotypes. According to a later genetic analysis, donors in an Asian-associated ancestry cluster had fewer N-insertions in productive TCRs than the approximately 650-donor mean. When HLA alleles, especially DR and DQ, strongly co-occurred, attributing TCR associations to individual alleles was difficult. Presence/absence analyses assumed roughly uniform sequencing depth across donors, an assumption that may not hold. A later analysis found that most CMV-associated TCR beta chains appeared HLA-restricted, with HLA associations seemingly driven largely by CMV exposure. A further reported finding was that TCR beta sequences accurately predicted the HLA-A and HLA-B alleles for most subjects in the first cohort. In an earlier analysis of approximately 590 of the donors, most TCR beta V segments appeared in productive rearrangements about 90% or about 30% of the time, broadly matching IMGT annotations. The classifier was reported to diagnose cytomegalovirus status with high specificity and sensitivity in both the original cohort and the validation cohort. Because HLA typing was unavailable for some donors at each locus, only the typed subset was used in association tests. About 17 rarely observed V segments, including chromosome 9 orphons, were excluded from the earlier analysis of several hundred of the donors because counts were too low. Specific HLA alleles were associated with roughly 16,000 TCR beta sequences at a false discovery rate of 0.05 in a later analysis. According to a later analysis, parvovirus B19, influenza, CMV and Epstein-Barr virus appeared linked to several top co-occurrence clusters. For the cohort, immune exposure information was limited to CMV serostatus. Linkage disequilibrium might explain the correlated functional status among segregating V segments, but an unknown experimental factor could not be ruled out. According to a later analysis, TCR association rates differed among HLA loci, with DRB1 alleles showing the most associated TCRs and HLA-C alleles showing the fewest. A later analysis found that HLA-associated TCR beta chains were more clonally expanded and had lower generation probabilities than equally common non-associated chains. Only TCR beta chains were sequenced in this cohort, and the absence of alpha or paired-chain data limited detectable features. V-gene and J-gene trimming of TCR beta chains was associated with a missense DCLRE1C variant in a later genetic analysis, and the association was replicated in an independent cohort.

Comment on this clone: Its antigen is unknown. It has no much larger one-base neighbor in the sample; base qualities were not kept.

In total, roughly 670 healthy bone marrow donors made up the cohort. All cohort members were sampled while nominally healthy, although unrecorded immune exposures were likely present. The donor tested CMV seronegative and was one of the 352 seronegative cohort members. Each donor provided a peripheral blood sample, and peripheral blood mononuclear cells were used for TCR beta sequencing. Genomic DNA extraction from the blood cell samples was performed with the Qiagen DNeasy Blood Extraction Kit. The clonotype was recovered from a middle-aged man in good health and CMV-seronegative. Specimen: PBMCs.

The CDR3 protein sequence reads: CASSYSGTSGTEQFF. The DNA sequence is TGTGCCAGCAGTTACTCCGGGACTAGCGGGACTGAGCAGTTCTTC. The sequence is built from TRBV6-6 and TRBJ2-1; 13 central nucleotides agree with TRBD2. From cysteine to phenylalanine, the CDR3 is 15 amino acids long. Solely the CDR3 DNA is kept, with 45 bases framed from the first base. CDR1 MNHNY and CDR2 SVGAGI were looked up in the germline V gene (reference sequence). V is pruned by 0 bases and J by 9 bases, leaving 2 bases of the junction without a gene match.